Listed below are T cell receptor beta chains from one sample, sequenced in a study of T cells in Graves' hyperthyroidism and ophthalmopathy. From the multiplex PCR reads, TCRdb called clonotypes with MiXCR, one entry per CDR3 protein. Seen here are under 350,000 distinct CDR3 sequences, roughly 15% observed once, and the top ten hold roughly 8.2%. The sequenced sample consisted of blood. These receptors all stem from a woman in her forties with Graves' hyperthyroidism. The CDR3 runs from the conserved cysteine through the conserved F or W. A D gene is named only where the DNA matches it firmly. Clone size is stated in some rows and not others, as once, few, many or a class when expanded.

len	d_gene	abundance	v_gene	j_gene	CDR3aa	CDR3nt
14	TRBD1	many	TRBV3-1	TRBJ1-2	CASSRRDRGHGYTF	TGTGCCAGCAGCCGTCGGGACAGGGGACATGGCTACACCTTC
13	.	many	TRBV2	TRBJ1-5	CASSRDVRQPQHF	TGTGCCAGCAGTCGGGACGTGCGTCAGCCCCAGCATTTT
13	.	.	TRBV15	TRBJ1-2	CATSRAGPYGYTF	TGTGCCACCAGCAGAGCGGGACCTTATGGCTACACCTTC
12	TRBD1	.	TRBV20-1	TRBJ1-1	CSSDRGNTEAFF	TGCAGTTCAGACAGGGGGAACACTGAAGCTTTCTTT
15	.	.	TRBV6-4	TRBJ2-1	CASSEVPSSYNEQFF	TGTGCCAGCAGTGAAGTCCCTAGCTCCTACAATGAGCAGTTCTTC
15	TRBD1	many	TRBV6-1	TRBJ1-5	CASRGSGTANQPQHF	TGTGCCAGCAGGGGATCCGGGACAGCTAATCAGCCCCAGCATTTT
13	.	.	TRBV12-3/TRBV12-4	TRBJ1-2	CASSFDSRYGYTF	TGTGCCAGCAGTTTCGACAGTCGCTATGGCTACACCTTC
13	.	many	TRBV20-1	TRBJ2-3	CSARATGRDTQYF	TGCAGTGCTCGGGCTACGGGCCGAGATACGCAGTATTTT
13	.	many	TRBV11-2	TRBJ2-3	CASSLVLTDTQYF	TGTGCCAGCAGCTTGGTCCTCACAGATACGCAGTATTTT
13	.	few	TRBV2	TRBJ2-3	CASGFIGQDTQYF	TGTGCCAGCGGGTTTATAGGACAGGATACGCAGTATTTT
14	.	many	TRBV2	TRBJ1-4	CASSVFPTNEKLFF	TGTGCCAGCAGTGTCTTCCCAACTAATGAAAAACTGTTTTTT
14	TRBD2	many	TRBV5-1	TRBJ2-3	CASSLASGPDTQYF	TGCGCCAGCAGCTTGGCTAGCGGGCCAGATACGCAGTATTTT
14	TRBD1	many	TRBV30	TRBJ1-1	CAWSTGQGWTEAFF	TGTGCCTGGAGTACCGGACAGGGATGGACTGAAGCTTTCTTT
16	TRBD1	many	TRBV7-9	TRBJ2-5	CASRPTDRGGKETQYF	TGTGCCAGCAGACCCACCGACAGGGGTGGAAAAGAGACCCAGTACTTC
15	TRBD2	.	TRBV7-9	TRBJ2-5	CASSFISGRQETQYF	TGTGCCAGCAGCTTCATTAGCGGGAGGCAAGAGACCCAGTACTTC
14	TRBD2	many	TRBV6-1	TRBJ2-7	CASTTSGSSYEQYF	TGTGCCAGCACGACTAGCGGGAGCTCCTACGAGCAGTACTTC
16	.	few	TRBV5-1	TRBJ1-1	CASSPGPVGRNTEAFF	TGCGCCAGCAGCCCGGGGCCTGTGGGGAGGAACACTGAAGCTTTCTTT
13	.	many	TRBV24-1	TRBJ2-7	CATSDSWAAEQYF	TGTGCCACCAGTGATTCCTGGGCTGCCGAGCAGTACTTC
16	TRBD2	many	TRBV6-1	TRBJ2-1	CASSGRLAGVYNEQFF	TGTGCCAGCAGTGGGCGGCTAGCGGGAGTCTACAATGAGCAGTTCTTC
15	.	few	TRBV12-3/TRBV12-4	TRBJ2-1	CASSLWGSLYNEQFF	TGTGCCAGCAGTTTGTGGGGGTCCCTCTACAATGAGCAGTTCTTC
12	.	many	TRBV7-2	TRBJ1-2	CASSLGSYGYTF	TGTGCCAGCAGCTTAGGAAGCTATGGCTACACCTTC
15	.	many	TRBV15	TRBJ2-1	CATSGSENSYNEQFF	TGTGCCACCAGCGGTAGCGAAAACTCCTACAATGAGCAGTTCTTC
14	.	many	TRBV6-5	TRBJ2-2	CASSYSTIGGELFF	TGTGCCAGCAGTTACTCAACCATTGGCGGGGAGCTGTTTTTT
13	.	many	TRBV2	TRBJ2-7	CASSTDGRYEQYF	TGTGCCAGCAGCACTGATGGGCGGTACGAGCAGTACTTC
13	.	many	TRBV7-2	TRBJ1-5	CASNQGEDQPQHF	TGTGCCAGTAATCAAGGTGAGGATCAGCCCCAGCATTTT
14	TRBD2	.	TRBV20-1	TRBJ2-7	CSARGASGLYEQYF	TGCAGTGCTAGAGGGGCTAGCGGCCTCTACGAGCAGTACTTC
11	.	many	TRBV29-1	TRBJ1-1	CSAGGDVGAFF	TGCAGCGCGGGGGGGGATGTGGGGGCTTTCTTT
12	.	many	TRBV29-1	TRBJ2-2	CSGGEGTGELFF	TGCAGCGGGGGCGAGGGCACCGGGGAGCTGTTTTTT
15	.	.	TRBV11-2	TRBJ2-7	CASSQSPGRAYEQYF	TGTGCCAGCAGCCAATCCCCAGGGCGGGCCTACGAGCAGTACTTC
13	TRBD1	many	TRBV2	TRBJ2-5	CASSGTGQETQYF	TGTGCCAGCAGTGGGACAGGCCAAGAGACCCAGTACTTC
15	TRBD1	many	TRBV6-1	TRBJ1-1	CASIKALTGGSEAFF	TGTGCCAGTATAAAGGCCCTCACAGGGGGCTCTGAAGCTTTCTTT
16	TRBD2	many	TRBV3-1	TRBJ2-5	CASSQKTSGRRETQYF	TGTGCCAGCAGCCAAAAGACTAGCGGGAGGAGGGAGACCCAGTACTTC
14	.	many	TRBV3-1	TRBJ2-7	CASSTDLAGYEQYF	TGTGCCAGCAGCACTGACTTAGCCGGGTACGAGCAGTACTTC
15	.	many	TRBV7-8	TRBJ1-3	CASASTGPSGNTIYF	TGTGCCAGCGCCTCAACAGGGCCCTCTGGAAACACCATATATTTT
18	.	many	TRBV18	TRBJ2-5	CASSPPTGEQAGQETQYF	TGTGCCAGCTCACCACCGACGGGGGAACAGGCAGGGCAAGAGACCCAGTACTTC
13	.	many	TRBV27	TRBJ2-5	CASSPSLGETQYF	TGTGCCAGCAGCCCTTCGCTGGGGGAGACCCAGTACTTC
15	TRBD2	few	TRBV4-1	TRBJ2-1	CASSLIAGGRNEQFF	TGCGCCAGCAGCCTAATAGCGGGAGGGCGTAATGAGCAGTTCTTC
15	.	few	TRBV29-1	TRBJ1-2	CSVEGAGPFNYGYTF	TGCAGCGTTGAAGGGGCAGGCCCTTTTAACTATGGCTACACCTTC
17	TRBD2	few	TRBV6-4	TRBJ2-6	CASSASGLRSGANVLTF	TGTGCCAGCAGCGCCTCGGGACTACGCTCTGGGGCCAACGTCCTGACTTTC
15	.	.	TRBV11-2	TRBJ1-1	CASSPFRQLNTEAFF	TGTGCCAGCAGCCCCTTTAGGCAGCTGAACACTGAAGCTTTCTTT
14	.	.	TRBV4-2	TRBJ2-2	CASSQGLVGWELFF	TGTGCCAGCAGCCAAGGGCTAGTCGGCTGGGAGCTGTTTTTT
15	.	.	TRBV4-1	TRBJ2-3	CASSQVIARSDTQYF	TGCGCCAGCAGCCAAGTAATAGCCAGATCAGATACGCAGTATTTT